The T cell receptor (beta chain) described here comes from a study of human T cells and chemical hapten exposure. Study details: The study traced per-sample TCR yield variation mainly to small differences in pooled library volumes.

The starting material, unfractionated whole blood, was used for total RNA extraction. Regarding this clonotype: Its antigen remains unidentified.

The CDR3 has 13 amino acids. Trimming left V 8 bases short and J 1 base short, with 13 bases between. The germline V gene encodes CDR1 SQVTM and CDR2 ANQGSEA. The study's library attached unique molecular identifiers to single cDNA molecules. Via MiXCR, TCRdb re-called the 5' RACE reads, giving one row per CDR3 protein. This table holds 100,000 to 120,000 distinct CDR3 sequences, approximately 20% found once. General study points: DPC sensitization left the count of TCRs above 1 in 1000 unchanged.

This clonotype was obtained from a human donor in good health. V usage is TRBV29-1 and J usage is TRBJ2-3, with D unclear. The CDR3 DNA follows: TGCAGCCAGTCCGGCTTCGGCACAGATACGCAGTATTTT. Translation: CSQSGFGTDTQYF.